This entry lists 12 T cell receptor beta chains sequenced from one sample in a study of T cells in Graves' hyperthyroidism and ophthalmopathy. Researchers amplified the TCR beta CDR3 regions from RNA transcripts. Initially, a first-round RT-PCR of the TCR CDR3 employed the HTBI primer set. From the multiplex PCR reads, TCRdb called clonotypes with MiXCR, one entry per CDR3 protein. The sample yields 560,000 or so distinct CDR3 sequences, about 20% seen once. The sample consisted of blood. Receptors were obtained from a man aged 35-49 years with Graves' ophthalmopathy.

This clonotype was observed once. The CDR3 protein is CSAYIWTELYGYTF. CDR3 bases: TGCAGTGCTTACATTTGGACAGAGCTCTATGGCTACACCTTC. The rearrangement joins TRBV20-1 to TRBJ1-2; D possibly corresponds to TRBD1 (6 bases). V lost 5 bases to trimming and J lost 4 bases, with 17 bases between them. Germline CDR1 DFQATT, CDR2 SNEGSKA (reference sequence). This CDR3 is 14 amino acids long.

V usage is TRBV24-1 and J usage is TRBJ2-7; TRBD1 or TRBD2 may be the D gene (6 bases each). The CDR3 is 18 residues long. CDR1 KGHDR and CDR2 SFDVKD come from the germline V gene. CDR3 sequence reads: CVQGPGGSSRSGEGEQYF. The CDR3 DNA reads TGTGTCCAAGGACCCGGGGGCTCCTCCCGGTCGGGAGAGGGCGAGCAGTACTTC.

The chain links TRBV24-1 to TRBJ2-7, with 9 bases matching TRBD1. The germline V gene has CDR1 KGHDR and CDR2 SFDVKD. V lost 4 bases, J lost 7 bases, and 7 bases stayed unmatched. This CDR3 region has 14 residues. The CDR3 DNA follows: TGTGCCACCAGTGACCGGGGACAGGGCCGGGAGCAGTACTTC. Its translation: CATSDRGQGREQYF.

This chain's CDR3 is CASILGATGISGYTF. The CDR3 bases are TGTGCCAGCATCCTTGGGGCGACAGGGATATCTGGCTACACCTTC. The V gene is TRBV5-6, the J gene TRBJ1-2, with TRBD1 identical over 7 bases. V dropped 6 bases and J dropped 7; count of bases not matched to a gene: 15. This CDR3 is built from 15 residues. Per the germline V gene, CDR1 is SGHDT and CDR2 is YYEEEE.

There are a few counts of this clonotype. V and J are TRBV4-1 and TRBJ1-5, with D perhaps TRBD1 (5 bases). The V gene lost 0 bases and the J gene lost 1 base, with 10 bases spanning the gap. The V gene's germline CDR1 is MGHRA and CDR2 YSYEKL. CDR3 length: 16 amino acids. The CDR3 spells CASSQEPRVSNQPQHF. As DNA, the CDR3 is TGCGCCAGCAGCCAAGAACCCAGGGTAAGCAATCAGCCCCAGCATTTT.

This clonotype turned up a few times. In nucleotides, the CDR3 is TGCAGCGTTCATGGGATAGTTCAAGAGACCCAGTACTTC. Protein sequence: CSVHGIVQETQYF. The chain uses TRBV29-1 and TRBJ2-5; D remains unclear. Trimming removed 5 bases from V and 2 bases from J, with 12 bases in between. Germline CDR1 and CDR2: SQVTM and ANQGSEA. This CDR3 comprises 13 residues.

This clonotype was detected ten times or more. The chain carries TRBV28 and TRBJ2-1; 7 positions match TRBD1. The CDR3 extends over 13 amino acids. From germline, CDR1 is MDHEN and CDR2 SYDVKM. V shed 4 bases and J 7 bases; nucleotides not matched to a gene: 4. The CDR3 DNA follows: TGTGCCAGCAGTTCCCTCAGGGGGAATGAGCAGTTCTTC. It is translated as CASSSLRGNEQFF. Full variable domain (rest looked up from reference TRBV28 and TRBJ2-1): DVKVTQSSRYLVKRTGEKVFLECVQDMDHENMFWYRQDPGLGLRLIYFSYDVKMKEKGDIPEGYSVSREKKERFSLILESASTNQTSMYLCASSSLRGNEQFFGPGTRLTVL.

Comments on this clonotype: The junction and the germline gene differ at one end; a read error may be behind it. The V call is TRBV11-3, the J call TRBJ2-1; D may be TRBD1 (5 bases). The CDR3 consists of 13 residues. CDR1 and CDR2 (germline): SGHNT, YENEEA. This CDR3 is CASSLEGVNEPFF. The CDR3 DNA reads as TGTGCCAGCAGCTTAGAAGGGGTCAATGAGCCGTTCTTC. Based on the CDR3 plus reference TRBV11-3 and TRBJ2-1, the full variable domain is EAGVVQSPRYKIIEKKQPVAFWCNPISGHNTLYWYLQNLGQGPELLIRYENEEAVDDSQLPKDRFSAERLKGVDSTLKIQPAELGDSAVYLCASSLEGVNEPFFGPGTRLTVL.

This clonotype was recorded at least ten times. J is TRBJ1-3 and V is TRBV30; D gene unclear. Trimming removed 4 bases at V and 4 bases at J, with 8 bases between. CDR1 and CDR2 (germline): GTSNPN, SVGIG (reference sequence). This CDR3 is 12 amino acids long. The CDR3 here is CAWTRRGNTIYF. The CDR3 DNA follows: TGTGCCTGGACCCGAAGGGGAAACACCATATATTTT.

This clonotype was recorded at least ten times. V gene TRBV18 combines with J gene TRBJ2-1; 7 bases are a match to TRBD1. Germline V gene lookup returns CDR1 KGHSH and CDR2 LQKENI. The CDR3 is 15 amino acids. The trim removed 3 bases at V and 8 bases at J, leaving 10 bases unmatched. The CDR3 sequence is CASSPPGQSLHEQFF. DNA of the CDR3: TGTGCCAGCTCACCCCCGGGACAGTCTCTTCATGAGCAGTTCTTC. Complete variable domain (other parts from reference TRBV18 and TRBJ2-1): NAGVMQNPRHLVRRRGQEARLRCSPMKGHSHVYWYRQLPEEGLKFMVYLQKENIIDESGMPKERFSAEFPKEGPSILRIQQVVRGDSAAYFCASSPPGQSLHEQFFGPGTRLTVL.

The rearrangement links TRBV11-2 to TRBJ2-1; 7 bases map to TRBD2. CDR3 length: 15 amino acids. Germline loops: CDR1 SGHAT, CDR2 FQNNGV. With V trimmed by 9 bases and J by 0 bases, 8 bases remained unmatched. In DNA form, the CDR3 reads TGTGCCAGTACCCCTAGCGGCAGCTCCTACAATGAGCAGTTCTTC. Protein sequence: CASTPSGSSYNEQFF. The entire variable domain, with the rest obtained from reference TRBV11-2 and TRBJ2-1, is as follows: EAGVAQSPRYKIIEKRQSVAFWCNPISGHATLYWYQQILGQGPKLLIQFQNNGVVDDSQLPKDRFSAERLKGVDSTLKIQPAKLEDSAVYLCASTPSGSSYNEQFFGPGTRLTVL.

About this clonotype itself: Mismatch with germline at one junction end may stem from a read error. The J gene is TRBJ2-3, the V gene TRBV7-7, with D perhaps TRBD2 (5 bases). This CDR3 region has 13 residues. CDR1 and CDR2 (germline): SSHAT, FNYEAQ (reference sequence). The CDR3 here is CASSSWGADTQYF. DNA of the CDR3: TGTGCTAGCAGCTCCTGGGGAGCAGATACGCAGTATTTT.